This TCR beta chain comes out of a study of T-cell memory formation after mild COVID-19. As for the study in general: Clusters of TCRs were largely donor specific. Study-wide results and caveats: Cross-reactive memory seemingly joined, as some responding clones were found in pre-infection memory.

With respect to this clonotype: Its antigen is unidentified.

The ends lost 7 bases at V and 0 bases at J; junction bases unmatched: 9. This CDR3 contains 15 residues. Looked up from germline, CDR1 is SNHLY and CDR2 is FYNNEI. TCRdb re-analysed the 5' RACE reads in MiXCR, keeping a single row per CDR3 protein. The sample shows 250,000 to 350,000 distinct CDR3 sequences, around 16% of them seen only once. The rearrangement links TRBV2 to TRBJ2-7; 7 bases map to TRBD2. The material sequenced was PBMCs or a T cell subset sorted from them (not recorded which). This TCR was sampled from a man aged 18 to 29 who had mild COVID-19 (a few samples of this study predate the infection). Cell type and time point are not known. CDR3 bases: TGTGCCAGCAAAAACCGCGGGGGATACTCCTACGAGCAGTACGTC. Encoded protein: CASKNRGGYSYEQYV.